This T cell receptor (beta chain) came from a study of blood T cell repertoires in COVID-19. The overall study: The United States, Italy and Spain were the sources of the acute and convalescent COVID-19 samples. In each case, the material was cDNA or gDNA derived from T cells, B-cell-depleted T cells, or PBMCs.

Source study methods: Amplified reference gene primers provided the basis for estimating nucleated cell counts. The table came from immunoSEQ multiplex PCR; TCRdb's copy has only in-frame clones and leaves some out. The DNA was the basis for D and trimming; V, J and clone size are from that table. The sample lists around 140,000 clones; approximately 84% were seen once. The CDR3 has 17 residues. V dropped 2 bases and J dropped 10 bases, with 21 bases sitting between them. CDR1 MGHRA and CDR2 YSYEKL come from the germline V gene. The sample taken for sequencing was peripheral blood. V and J are TRBV4-1 and TRBJ1-6; TRBD1 is a possible D gene (5 bases). The clonotype comes from a woman older than 75 with acute or convalescent COVID-19. The CDR3 DNA sequence: TGCGCCAGCAGCCAAACCTGGGGTGGGACTCTAGGGTCACCCCTCCACTTT. Its translation: CASSQTWGGTLGSPLHF.